This paragraph reports one TCR beta chain. As yet, its antigen is unknown. Primed by a sample-barcoded 5' primer and a J-beta primer mix, a second PCR proceeded for about 6 to 12 cycles. One entry per CDR3 protein results from TCRdb running MiXCR on the 5' RACE reads. The data hold roughly 2 million distinct CDR3 sequences, with roughly 50% observed a single time. This CDR3 is built from 14 residues. Germline loops: CDR1 SQVTM, CDR2 ANQGSEA. These data are taken from a study of blood T cells in healthy people across ages. The study's findings and limits: Considered underestimates were the diversity estimates obtained from one million T cells. The study found TCR beta diversity correlated strongly with naive T cell percentage. Age brought a roughly linear fall in TCR beta diversity measured per million T cells. Using unsorted PBMCs precluded a conclusive naive versus antigen-experienced comparison.

This rearrangement joins TRBV29-1 to TRBJ2-1, with D perhaps assigned TRBD1 or TRBD2 (5 bases each). The DNA end favors TRBJ2-7, so the J call may be wrong. The TCR sequence derives from a woman in her forties in good health. Sample: blood. The CDR3 DNA sequence: TGCAGCGTCTTGGGGGAGAGCTCCTACAATGAGCAGTACTTC. It encodes CSVLGESSYNEQYF.